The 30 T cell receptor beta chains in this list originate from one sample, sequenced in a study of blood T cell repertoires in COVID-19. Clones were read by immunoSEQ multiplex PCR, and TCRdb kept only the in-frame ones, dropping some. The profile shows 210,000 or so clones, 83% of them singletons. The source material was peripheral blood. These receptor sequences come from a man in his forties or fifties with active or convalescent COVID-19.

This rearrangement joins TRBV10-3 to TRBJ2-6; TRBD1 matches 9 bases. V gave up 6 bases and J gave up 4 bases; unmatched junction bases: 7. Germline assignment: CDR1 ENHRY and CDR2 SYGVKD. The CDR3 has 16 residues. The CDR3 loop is CAISGTGPLGANVLTF. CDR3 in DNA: TGTGCCATCAGCGGGACAGGGCCCCTAGGGGCCAACGTCCTGACTTTC.

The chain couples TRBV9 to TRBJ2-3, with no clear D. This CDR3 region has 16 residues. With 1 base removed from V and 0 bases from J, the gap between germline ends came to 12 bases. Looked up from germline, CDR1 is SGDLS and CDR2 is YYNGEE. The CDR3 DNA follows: TGTGCCAGCAGCGTAAGCTCCTCCCCTAGCACAGATACGCAGTATTTT. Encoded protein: CASSVSSSPSTDTQYF. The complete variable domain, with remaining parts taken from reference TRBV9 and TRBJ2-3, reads DSGVTQTPKHLITATGQRVTLRCSPRSGDLSVYWYQQSLDQGLQFLIQYYNGEERAKGNILERFSAQQFPDLHSELNLSSLELGDSALYFCASSVSSSPSTDTQYFGPGTRLTVL.

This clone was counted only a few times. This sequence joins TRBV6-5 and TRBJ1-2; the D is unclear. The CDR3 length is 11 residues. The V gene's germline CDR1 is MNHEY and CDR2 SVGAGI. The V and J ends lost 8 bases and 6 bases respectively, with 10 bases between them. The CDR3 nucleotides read TGTGCCAGCGGGAGGAGGGATGGCTACACCTTC. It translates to CASGRRDGYTF.

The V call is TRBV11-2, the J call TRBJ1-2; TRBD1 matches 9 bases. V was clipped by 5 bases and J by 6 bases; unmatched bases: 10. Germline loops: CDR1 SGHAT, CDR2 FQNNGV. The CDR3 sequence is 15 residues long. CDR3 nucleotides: TGTGCCAGCAGCGACCGAACAGGGGGCGCGGATGGCTACACCTTC. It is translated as CASSDRTGGADGYTF.

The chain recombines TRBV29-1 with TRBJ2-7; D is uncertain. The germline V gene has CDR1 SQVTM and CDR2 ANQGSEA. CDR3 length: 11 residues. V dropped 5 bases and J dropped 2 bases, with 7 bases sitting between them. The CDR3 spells CSVRTAYEQYF. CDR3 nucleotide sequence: TGCAGCGTTCGAACAGCCTACGAGCAGTACTTC.

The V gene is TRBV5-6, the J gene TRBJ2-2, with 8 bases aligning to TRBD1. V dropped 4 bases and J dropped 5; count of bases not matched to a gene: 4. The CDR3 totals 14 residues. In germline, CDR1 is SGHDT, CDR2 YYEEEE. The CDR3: CASSQGARTGELFF. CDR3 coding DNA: TGTGCCAGCAGCCAGGGGGCGCGGACCGGGGAGCTGTTTTTT. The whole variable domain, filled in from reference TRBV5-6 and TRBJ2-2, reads DAGVTQSPTHLIKTRGQQVTLRCSPKSGHDTVSWYQQALGQGPQFIFQYYEEEERQRGNFPDRFSGHQFPNYSSELNVNALLLGDSALYLCASSQGARTGELFFGEGSRLTVL.

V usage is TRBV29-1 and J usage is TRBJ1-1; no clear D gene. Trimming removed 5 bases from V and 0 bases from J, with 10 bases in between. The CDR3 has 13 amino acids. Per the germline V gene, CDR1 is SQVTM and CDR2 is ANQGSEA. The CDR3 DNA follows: TGCAGCGTTAGGGAGAAGATGAACACTGAAGCTTTCTTT. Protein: CSVREKMNTEAFF.

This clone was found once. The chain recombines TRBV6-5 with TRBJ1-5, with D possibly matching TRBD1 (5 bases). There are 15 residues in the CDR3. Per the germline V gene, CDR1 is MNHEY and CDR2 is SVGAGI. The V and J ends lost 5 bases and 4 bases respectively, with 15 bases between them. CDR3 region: CASSPRRQNNQPQHF. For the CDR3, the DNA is TGTGCCAGCAGTCCTAGACGACAGAATAATCAGCCCCAGCATTTT.

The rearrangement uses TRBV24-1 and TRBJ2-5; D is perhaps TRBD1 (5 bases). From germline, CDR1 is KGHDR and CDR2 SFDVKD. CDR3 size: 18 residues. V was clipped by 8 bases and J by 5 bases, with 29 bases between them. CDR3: CATTEDNQEFVARETQYF. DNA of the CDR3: TGTGCCACCACCGAGGACAACCAAGAGTTCGTTGCCAGGGAGACCCAGTACTTC.

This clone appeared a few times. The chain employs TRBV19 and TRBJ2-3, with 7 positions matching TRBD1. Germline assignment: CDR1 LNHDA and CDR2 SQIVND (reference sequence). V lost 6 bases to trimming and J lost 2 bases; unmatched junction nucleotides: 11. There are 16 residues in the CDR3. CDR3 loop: CASRPEGAAITDTQYF. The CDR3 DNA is TGTGCCAGTAGACCCGAGGGGGCGGCAATCACAGATACGCAGTATTTT.

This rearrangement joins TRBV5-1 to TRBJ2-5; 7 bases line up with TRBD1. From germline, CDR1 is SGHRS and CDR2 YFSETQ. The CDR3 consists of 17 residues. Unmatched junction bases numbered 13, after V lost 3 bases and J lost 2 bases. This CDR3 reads CASSWEQGLVGQETQYF. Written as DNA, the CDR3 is TGCGCCAGCAGCTGGGAACAGGGGCTGGTTGGGCAAGAGACCCAGTACTTC.

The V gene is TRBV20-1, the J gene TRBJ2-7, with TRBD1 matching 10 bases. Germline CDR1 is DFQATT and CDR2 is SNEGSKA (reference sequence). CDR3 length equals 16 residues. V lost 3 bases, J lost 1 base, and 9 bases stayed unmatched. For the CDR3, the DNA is TGCAGTGCTAGTCCCCTGGACAGGGGGGGTTCCTACGAGCAGTACTTC. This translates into CSASPLDRGGSYEQYF.

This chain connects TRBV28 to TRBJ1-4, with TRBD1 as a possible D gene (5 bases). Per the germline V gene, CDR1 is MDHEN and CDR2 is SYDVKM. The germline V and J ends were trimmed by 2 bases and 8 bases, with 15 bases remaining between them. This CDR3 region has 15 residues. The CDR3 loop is CASSLPQQGWEKLFF. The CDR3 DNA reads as TGTGCCAGCAGTTTACCGCAGCAGGGATGGGAAAAACTGTTTTTT.

The CDR3 DNA sequence: TGCGCCAGCAGCCAAGATAGGGGGACTAGCTACGAGCAGTACTTC. It translates to CASSQDRGTSYEQYF. The chain links TRBV4-3 to TRBJ2-7; 8 bases align to TRBD2. Trimming at V came to 0 bases and at J to 3 bases, leaving 4 bases not matched to a gene. The CDR3 contains 15 residues. From germline, CDR1 is LGHNA and CDR2 YSLEER.

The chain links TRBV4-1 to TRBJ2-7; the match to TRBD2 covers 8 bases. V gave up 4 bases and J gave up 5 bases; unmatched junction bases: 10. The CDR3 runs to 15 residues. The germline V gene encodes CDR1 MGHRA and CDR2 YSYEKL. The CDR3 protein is CASSRRLAPIDEQYF. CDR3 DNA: TGCGCCAGCAGCCGCCGACTAGCGCCAATTGACGAGCAGTACTTC.

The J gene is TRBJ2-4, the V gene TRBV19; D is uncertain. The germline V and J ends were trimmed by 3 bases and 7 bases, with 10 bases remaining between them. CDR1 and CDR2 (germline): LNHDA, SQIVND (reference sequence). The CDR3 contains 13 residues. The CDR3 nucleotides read TGTGCCAGTAGTATCTTTTTAAGCAACATTCAGTACTTC. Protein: CASSIFLSNIQYF.

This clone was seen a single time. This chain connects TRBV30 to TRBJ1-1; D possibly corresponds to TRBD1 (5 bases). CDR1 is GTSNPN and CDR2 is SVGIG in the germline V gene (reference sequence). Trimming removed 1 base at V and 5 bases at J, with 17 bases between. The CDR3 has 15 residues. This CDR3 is CAWSGTVGEGTEAFF. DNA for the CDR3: TGTGCCTGGAGTGGGACCGTCGGGGAGGGGACTGAAGCTTTCTTT.

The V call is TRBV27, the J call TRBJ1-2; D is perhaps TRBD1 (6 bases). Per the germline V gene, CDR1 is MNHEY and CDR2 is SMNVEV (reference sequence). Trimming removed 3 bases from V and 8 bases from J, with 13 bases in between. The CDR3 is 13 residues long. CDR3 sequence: CASSFDRQGGYTF. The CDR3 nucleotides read TGTGCCAGCAGTTTTGACAGGCAGGGAGGCTACACCTTC.

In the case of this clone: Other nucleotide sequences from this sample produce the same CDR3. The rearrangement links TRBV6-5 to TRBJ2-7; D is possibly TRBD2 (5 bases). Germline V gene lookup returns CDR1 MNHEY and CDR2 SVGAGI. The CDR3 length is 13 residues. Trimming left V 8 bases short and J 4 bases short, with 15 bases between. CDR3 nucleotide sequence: TGTGCCAGCGGGCGGACTGCTGATTACGAGCAGTACTTC. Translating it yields CASGRTADYEQYF.

CDR3 bases: TGTGCCAGCAGTCCCAGGGGAGTTGAAGGCTACACCTTC. Translation gives CASSPRGVEGYTF. V and J are TRBV12-3 or TRBV12-4 and TRBJ1-2; D is possibly TRBD1 (6 bases). The CDR3 runs to 13 residues. With 5 bases removed from V and 8 bases from J, the gap between germline ends came to 15 bases.

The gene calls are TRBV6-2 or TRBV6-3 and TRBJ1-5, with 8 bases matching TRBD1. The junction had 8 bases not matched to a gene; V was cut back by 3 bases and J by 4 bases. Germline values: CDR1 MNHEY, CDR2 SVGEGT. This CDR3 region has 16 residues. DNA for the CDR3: TGTGCCAGCAGTTATGCCGGGACAGGCTATAATCAGCCCCAGCATTTT. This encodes CASSYAGTGYNQPQHF.

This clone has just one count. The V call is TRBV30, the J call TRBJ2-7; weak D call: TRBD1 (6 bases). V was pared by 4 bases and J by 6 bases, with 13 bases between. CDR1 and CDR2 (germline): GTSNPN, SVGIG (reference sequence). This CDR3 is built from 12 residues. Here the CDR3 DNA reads TGTGCCTGGACCTTTACAGGGCGCGAGCAGTACTTC. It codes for CAWTFTGREQYF.

CDR3 in DNA: TGTGCCAGCAGCTTAAGGGTTTGGGGAGCGTCCTACAATGAGCAGTTCTTC. Residues: CASSLRVWGASYNEQFF. V and J are TRBV11-2 and TRBJ2-1, with a weak D call TRBD2 (5 bases). Trimming stripped 2 bases from V and 1 base from J, with 15 bases between. The CDR3 extends over 17 amino acids. Germline V gene data show CDR1 as SGHAT and CDR2 as FQNNGV.

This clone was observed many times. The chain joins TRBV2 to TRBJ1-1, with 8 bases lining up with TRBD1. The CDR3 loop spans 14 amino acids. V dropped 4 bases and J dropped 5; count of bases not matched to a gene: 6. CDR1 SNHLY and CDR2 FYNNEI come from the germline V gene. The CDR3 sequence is CASSAQGVSTEAFF. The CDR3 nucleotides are TGTGCCAGCAGTGCACAGGGGGTGTCGACTGAAGCTTTCTTT.

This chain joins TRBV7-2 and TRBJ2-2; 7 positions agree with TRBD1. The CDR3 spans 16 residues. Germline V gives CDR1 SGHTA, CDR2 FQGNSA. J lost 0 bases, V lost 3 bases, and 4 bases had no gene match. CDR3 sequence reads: CASSFWQGANTGELFF. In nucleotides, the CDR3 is TGTGCCAGCAGCTTTTGGCAGGGGGCGAACACCGGGGAGCTGTTTTTT.

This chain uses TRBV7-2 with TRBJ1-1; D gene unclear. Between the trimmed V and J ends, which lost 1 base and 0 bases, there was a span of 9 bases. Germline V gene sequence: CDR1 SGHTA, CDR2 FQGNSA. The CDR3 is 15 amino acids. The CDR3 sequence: CASSLVEGVNTEAFF. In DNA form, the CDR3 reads TGTGCCAGCAGCTTAGTAGAGGGTGTGAACACTGAAGCTTTCTTT.

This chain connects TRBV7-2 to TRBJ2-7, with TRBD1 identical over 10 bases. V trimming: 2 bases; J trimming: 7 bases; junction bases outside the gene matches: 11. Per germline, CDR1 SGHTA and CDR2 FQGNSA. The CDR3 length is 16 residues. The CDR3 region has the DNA TGTGCCAGCAGCTTAACCGGGACAGGGGTTTTATGGGAGCAGTACTTC. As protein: CASSLTGTGVLWEQYF.

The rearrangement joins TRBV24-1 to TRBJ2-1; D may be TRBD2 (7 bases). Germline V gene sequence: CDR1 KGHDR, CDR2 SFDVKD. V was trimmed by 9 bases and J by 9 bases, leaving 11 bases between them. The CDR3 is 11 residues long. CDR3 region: CATGEGVEQFF. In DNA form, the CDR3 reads TGTGCCACCGGGGAGGGGGTTGAGCAGTTCTTC.

CDR3 in amino acids: CASSYAGRGGTQYF. For the CDR3, the DNA is TGTGCCAGCAGTTACGCCGGCAGGGGCGGTACGCAGTATTTT. The chain combines TRBV6-5 with TRBJ2-3, with a weak D call TRBD1 (6 bases). Germline V CDR1 and CDR2: MNHEY, SVGAGI. The CDR3 totals 14 residues. V shed 2 bases and J shed 8 bases, with 14 bases lying between them.

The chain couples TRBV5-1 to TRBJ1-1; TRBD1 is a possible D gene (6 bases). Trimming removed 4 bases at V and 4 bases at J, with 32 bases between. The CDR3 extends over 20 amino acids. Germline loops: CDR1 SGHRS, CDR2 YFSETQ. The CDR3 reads CASSREPFTGSGQVGTEAFF. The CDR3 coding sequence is TGCGCCAGCAGCCGCGAGCCGTTTACAGGGTCGGGGCAAGTGGGCACTGAAGCTTTCTTT.